Listed below are T cell receptor beta chains from one sample, sequenced in a study of T cells in placental villitis. Generated by immunoSEQ multiplex PCR, the TCRdb table keeps only in-frame clones and is missing some. Of about 520 clones in the sample, 92% are singletons; the top ten hold 16%. Sequenced material: placental tissue containing maternal and fetal cells. The source of these receptors is a human donor in good health; the placental T cells may come from both mother and fetus. CDR3s include the opening cysteine and the closing phenylalanine or tryptophan. Fields, in order: D gene, clone size, V gene, J gene, CDR3 protein, CDR3 DNA. A D gene is named only where the DNA matches it firmly. Rows give clone size only sometimes, using once, few, many, or a class for an expanded clone.

TRBD1	NA	TRBV2	TRBJ1-2	CASSEAFGDRNGYTF	TGTGCCAGCAGTGAAGCGTTTGGGGACAGAAATGGCTACACCTTC
NA	NA	TRBV27	TRBJ2-1	CASSSDPTYNEQFF	TGTGCCAGCAGTTCGGACCCCACCTACAATGAGCAGTTCTTC
NA	NA	TRBV28	TRBJ2-7	CASSLGRTKFSEQYF	TGTGCCAGCAGTTTAGGTAGGACAAAGTTCAGCGAGCAGTACTTT
NA	NA	TRBV9	TRBJ1-2	CASSVDAEDYGYTF	TGTGCCAGCAGCGTAGACGCGGAGGACTATGGCTACACCTTC
TRBD2	NA	TRBV11-3	TRBJ2-3	CASSLAGGPQYF	TGTGCCAGCAGCTTAGCGGGGGGGCCGCAGTATTTT
NA	NA	TRBV19	TRBJ1-3	CASSIGVSGNTIYF	TGTGCCAGTAGTATCGGTGTCTCTGGAAACACCATATATTTT
NA	NA	TRBV14	TRBJ1-3	CASSQDPGGNTIYF	TGTGCCAGCAGCCAAGATCCCGGGGGAAACACCATATATTTT
NA	NA	TRBV23-1	TRBJ1-5	CASSHRGNQPQHF	TGCGCCAGCAGTCACAGGGGCAATCAGCCCCAGCATTTT
NA	NA	TRBV10-3	TRBJ2-1	CAISGDFNNEQFF	TGTGCCATCAGTGGGGACTTTAACAATGAGCAGTTCTTC
TRBD2	NA	TRBV7-2	TRBJ2-2	CASSSLAVAGGNTGELFF	TGTGCCAGCAGCTCTCTCGCCGTAGCGGGGGGGAACACCGGGGAGCTGTTTTTT
TRBD2	NA	TRBV7-3	TRBJ2-3	CASSRSGGFTDTQYF	TGTGCCAGCAGCCGAAGCGGGGGGTTCACAGATACGCAGTATTTT
TRBD1	once	TRBV28	TRBJ1-2	CASSPFQGGINYGYTF	TGTGCCAGCAGCCCCTTTCAGGGGGGTATAAACTATGGCTACACCTTC
NA	NA	TRBV21-1	TRBJ1-2	CASSKVTVDDCGYTF	TGTGCCAGCAGCAAAGTGACAGTGGACGATTGTGGCTACACCTTC
NA	NA	TRBV24-1	TRBJ2-1	CATTPGEYNEQFF	TGTGCCACCACCCCGGGAGAGTACAATGAGCAGTTCTTC
NA	NA	TRBV11-3	TRBJ2-1	CASSLRVMSYNEQFF	TGTGCCAGCAGCTTACGGGTTATGTCCTACAATGAGCAGTTCTTC
TRBD1	NA	TRBV9	TRBJ1-2	CASSAGQGIGYGYTF	TGTGCCAGCAGCGCGGGACAGGGAATAGGGTATGGCTACACCTTC
TRBD1	NA	TRBV6-5	TRBJ1-2	CASSYWPGGGYTF	TGTGCCAGCAGTTACTGGCCAGGGGGTGGCTACACCTTC
NA	NA	TRBV4-1	TRBJ1-2	CASSQGGTVYGYTF	TGCGCCAGCAGCCAGGGCGGGACTGTCTATGGCTACACCTTC
NA	NA	TRBV6-2/TRBV6-3	TRBJ1-1	CASSYSTVQMNTEAFF	TGTGCCAGTAGTTACTCGACTGTACAGATGAACACTGAAGCTTTCTTT
NA	NA	TRBV9	TRBJ1-6	CASSPRETSPLHF	TGTGCCAGCAGCCCCAGGGAGACTTCACCCCTCCACTTT
NA	NA	TRBV7-3	TRBJ2-3	CASSLTTGGYADTQYF	TGTGCCAGCAGCTTAACGACAGGAGGATATGCAGATACGCAGTATTTT
NA	NA	TRBV10-2	TRBJ2-1	CASRGYNEQFF	TGCGCCAGCAGGGGGTACAATGAGCAGTTCTTC
NA	NA	TRBV12-3/TRBV12-4	TRBJ1-2	CASRKQGSGGYTF	TGTGCCAGCCGAAAACAGGGATCAGGTGGCTACACCTTC
TRBD1	NA	TRBV14	TRBJ1-1	CASSQETGVAFF	TGTGCCAGCAGCCAAGAAACAGGGGTAGCTTTCTTT
NA	NA	TRBV24-1	TRBJ2-7	CATSAFGQGGYEQYF	TGTGCCACCAGTGCTTTTGGGCAGGGAGGCTACGAGCAGTACTTC
NA	NA	TRBV24-1	TRBJ1-4	CATSGTVDEKLFF	TGTGCCACCAGTGGGACAGTGGATGAAAAACTGTTTTTT
NA	NA	TRBV6-5	TRBJ1-1	CASSTDLNTEAFF	TGTGCCAGCAGTACGGACCTGAACACTGAAGCTTTCTTT
TRBD1	NA	TRBV9	TRBJ2-7	CASSPRQGTYEQYF	TGTGCCAGCAGCCCTCGACAGGGTACCTACGAGCAGTACTTC